This TCR beta chain is from a study of tumor and adjacent non-tumor tissue in lung cancer. TCRbeta libraries were built with three rounds of nested PCR, modified from ARM-PCR. TCRdb recomputed calls from the multiplex PCR reads with MiXCR, one row per CDR3 protein. This table has fewer than 120,000 distinct CDR3 sequences, approximately 87% appearing once. This sample's RNA came from whole unsorted tissue. A note on this clonotype: One end of the junction does not line up with germline, which may come from a read error.

The CDR3 is 13 residues long. CDR1 and CDR2 from the germline V gene are SGHKS and YYEKEE (reference sequence). The sequenced sample consisted of lung tumor tissue. V gene TRBV5-5 combines with J gene TRBJ1-2; no clear D gene. The clonotype originates from a man aged 65-85 years with non-small cell lung cancer. DNA of the CDR3: TGTGACAGCAGCTTGGATGGGTTCTATGACTACACCTTC. The encoded protein is CDSSLDGFYDYTF.